This T cell receptor (beta chain) emerged from a study of cytomegalovirus exposure and HLA in healthy donors. Germline CDR1 reads SGDLS; CDR2 reads YYNGEE. CDR3 length: 18 amino acids. V trimming: 4 bases; J trimming: 8 bases; junction bases outside the gene matches: 14. There are a few counts of this clone. A multiplex PCR was run with 60 Vbeta primers and 13 Jbeta primers. Using immunoSEQ multiplex PCR, the repertoire was profiled, and TCRdb retains in-frame clones only, with some absent. The table has approximately 110,000 clones, over 9.5% seen once; the top ten hold approximately 15%. The TCR comes from a man aged 35 to 55 in good health and CMV-seropositive. Sequenced: PBMCs. V and J are TRBV9 and TRBJ2-1; 14 nucleotides align to TRBD2. DNA of the CDR3: TGTGCCAGCAGCTCAGGACTAGCGGGAGGACCCTTCGGGGATGAGCAGTTCTTC. Its translation is CASSSGLAGGPFGDEQFF.